This passage covers 32 T cell receptor beta chains from one sample sequenced in a study of blood T cell repertoires in COVID-19. Sequenced by immunoSEQ multiplex PCR; TCRdb stores in-frame clones only, minus some. Of approximately 160,000 clones in the sample, around 80% were seen once. The sample consisted of peripheral blood. Receptor source: a man in his sixties with active or convalescent COVID-19.

The table lists this clone with a few counts. This rearrangement joins TRBV10-3 to TRBJ1-4, with D maybe TRBD1 (6 bases). This CDR3 contains 14 residues. The germline V gene encodes CDR1 ENHRY and CDR2 SYGVKD. Trimming took 8 bases from V and 5 from J, leaving 15 bases between them. This CDR3 is CAISGEGGNEKLFF. The CDR3, as DNA: TGTGCCATCTCTGGGGAGGGGGGGAATGAAAAACTGTTTTTT.

This clone appeared a single time. The genes are TRBV11-2 and TRBJ2-3; tentative D call: TRBD1 (6 bases). The CDR3 loop spans 15 amino acids. Per the germline V gene, CDR1 is SGHAT and CDR2 is FQNNGV. The V end lost 4 bases, the J end lost 5 bases, and 16 bases lay between the germline ends. The CDR3 loop is CASSSLSTGKDTQYF. CDR3 bases: TGTGCCAGCAGCTCGCTTTCTACAGGGAAAGATACGCAGTATTTT.

V and J are TRBV6-5 and TRBJ2-7; the match to TRBD1 covers 7 bases. The V and J ends lost 6 bases and 2 bases, in that order; junction bases with no gene match: 7. Germline V gene data show CDR1 as MNHEY and CDR2 as SVGAGI. The CDR3 extends over 14 amino acids. CDR3: CASRPGQSTYEQYF. The CDR3 DNA reads as TGTGCCAGCAGGCCGGGACAGAGCACCTACGAGCAGTACTTC.

This chain links TRBV29-1 with TRBJ2-2, with 10 bases that match TRBD2. Germline V gene sequence: CDR1 SQVTM, CDR2 ANQGSEA. CDR3 length: 15 residues. V lost 4 bases and J lost 2; bases outside the gene matches: 4. This chain's CDR3 is CSVVVAGGNTGELFF. DNA of the CDR3: TGCAGCGTTGTGGTAGCGGGGGGCAACACCGGGGAGCTGTTTTTT.

This clone was seen only a few times. The gene calls are TRBV5-4 and TRBJ1-1; 7 bases map to TRBD1. V lost 0 bases to trimming and J lost 4 bases; unmatched junction nucleotides: 3. In germline, CDR1 is SGHNT, CDR2 YYREEE (reference sequence). This CDR3 contains 14 residues. CDR3 nucleotide sequence: TGTGCCAGCAGCTTGGACAGGGGTTTCACTGAAGCTTTCTTT. It encodes CASSLDRGFTEAFF.

The rearrangement uses TRBV21-1 and TRBJ2-5; whether TRBD1, the table's D call, matches the DNA was not checked. TRBV21-1 is assigned pseudogene status. The CDR3 has 16 residues. The DNA of the CDR3 is TGTGCCTGTAGGGCGGAGGTGCGGGACAGCCAAGAGACCCAGTACTTC. Its translation is CACRAEVRDSQETQYF.

The rearrangement uses TRBV5-6 and TRBJ1-4; D is unresolved. Trimming pared 6 bases from V and 0 bases from J, leaving 12 bases between. Per the germline V gene, CDR1 is SGHDT and CDR2 is YYEEEE. This CDR3 has 15 residues. The CDR3 DNA reads as TGTGCCAGCAACCGACACCGTGCAACTAATGAAAAACTGTTTTTT. It yields the protein CASNRHRATNEKLFF.

This chain joins TRBV3-1 (or the pseudogene TRBV3-2) and TRBJ1-5; D is ambiguous. This CDR3 has 14 residues. V dropped 3 bases and J dropped 3 bases, with 9 bases sitting between them. Germline CDR1 LGHDT, CDR2 YNNKEL (reference sequence). This CDR3 reads CASSQGRANQPQHF. The DNA for the CDR3 is TGTGCCAGCAGCCAGGGCAGAGCCAATCAGCCCCAGCATTTT.

J is TRBJ2-5 and V is TRBV6-5, with unresolved D. The CDR3 spans 14 residues. V shed 5 bases and J shed 2 bases, with 12 bases lying between them. Germline CDR1 is MNHEY and CDR2 is SVGAGI. The CDR3: CASSRRSSQETQYF. DNA for the CDR3: TGTGCCAGCAGTAGGCGGAGCAGTCAAGAGACCCAGTACTTC.

This chain uses TRBV28 with TRBJ1-1, with D maybe TRBD1 (6 bases). The V gene's germline CDR1 is MDHEN and CDR2 SYDVKM. With 8 bases removed from V and 4 bases from J, the gap between germline ends came to 20 bases. This CDR3 has 15 amino acids. CDR3 sequence: CASSGGGARLTEAFF. The CDR3 DNA is TGTGCCAGCTCGGGAGGGGGTGCGAGACTCACTGAAGCTTTCTTT.

This chain connects TRBV27 to TRBJ2-7, with a weak D call TRBD2 (5 bases). The V end was cut by 3 bases, the J end by 2 bases, with 8 bases between. The CDR3 spans 13 residues. Germline loops: CDR1 MNHEY, CDR2 SMNVEV (reference sequence). The chain's CDR3 is CASSFAGAYEQYF. CDR3 bases: TGTGCCAGCAGTTTCGCCGGGGCCTACGAGCAGTACTTC.

The chain has TRBV5-4 and TRBJ1-4; D unclear. V was clipped by 1 base and J by 5 bases, with 9 bases between them. Germline V gives CDR1 SGHNT, CDR2 YYREEE (reference sequence). CDR3 size: 14 residues. The CDR3 nucleotides read TGTGCCAGCAGCTTGCGGGATGGAAATGAAAAACTGTTTTTT. Translating it yields CASSLRDGNEKLFF.

The chain is built from TRBV18 and TRBJ2-2; 7 positions agree with TRBD1. V shed 4 bases, J shed 6 bases, and the junction held 5 bases outside the gene matches. This CDR3 is built from 14 residues. Per germline, CDR1 KGHSH and CDR2 LQKENI. The CDR3 DNA reads TGTGCCAGCTCACTTCGACAGGGAGCCGGGGAGCTGTTTTTT. Protein sequence: CASSLRQGAGELFF.

As for this clone: The identical CDR3 is also encoded by other nucleotide sequences in the sample. The chain links TRBV28 to TRBJ2-7; D is possibly TRBD1 (6 bases). V lost 5 bases to trimming and J lost 1 base, with 12 bases between them. Looked up from germline, CDR1 is MDHEN and CDR2 is SYDVKM. The CDR3 has 14 amino acids. CDR3 DNA: TGTGCCAGCAGTAGGCAGGGGACGTCCTACGAGCAGTACTTC. Its protein is CASSRQGTSYEQYF.

The chain has TRBV2 and TRBJ2-7, with 7 positions matching TRBD1. CDR1 is SNHLY and CDR2 is FYNNEI in the germline V gene. The ends lost 4 bases at V and 0 bases at J; junction bases unmatched: 6. The CDR3 runs to 15 residues. The CDR3 here is CASSASGQPSYEQYF. The DNA for the CDR3 is TGTGCCAGCAGTGCTTCGGGACAGCCCTCCTACGAGCAGTACTTC.

V and J are TRBV29-1 and TRBJ1-3; tentative D call: TRBD1 (6 bases). Between the trimmed V and J ends, which lost 3 bases and 0 bases, there was a span of 9 bases. The CDR3 has 14 amino acids. Germline lookup yields CDR1 SQVTM and CDR2 ANQGSEA. The DNA of the CDR3 is TGCAGCGTTGAGGGACAACTCTCTGGAAACACCATATATTTT. This sequence encodes CSVEGQLSGNTIYF.

CDR3 bases: TGCGCCAGCAGCCAAGGGGTTAGCGGGGGGGCTCCCGGGGAGCTGTTTTTT. Its translation: CASSQGVSGGAPGELFF. The chain combines TRBV4-1 with TRBJ2-2; 11 bases line up with TRBD2. The CDR3 covers 17 residues. Germline V gene data show CDR1 as MGHRA and CDR2 as YSYEKL. J was trimmed by 6 bases and V by 1 base; bases with no gene match: 7.

Only a few counts were recorded for this clone. The chain carries TRBV24-1 and TRBJ1-1; 7 nucleotides line up with TRBD1. Germline-derived CDR1 and CDR2 are KGHDR and SFDVKD. The CDR3 sequence is 12 residues long. J was trimmed by 3 bases and V by 7 bases; bases with no gene match: 1. In DNA form, the CDR3 reads TGTGCCACCAGAGACAGGGACACTGAAGCTTTCTTT. Translated, it gives CATRDRDTEAFF.

This chain uses TRBV5-1 with TRBJ1-5, with a tentative D call TRBD1 (5 bases). The CDR3 has 16 residues. V was shortened by 0 bases and J by 0 bases, with 10 bases between the two germline ends. CDR1 and CDR2 (germline): SGHRS, YFSETQ. The CDR3 sequence: CASSLGPQGSNQPQHF. The CDR3 nucleotides read TGCGCCAGCAGCTTGGGGCCCCAGGGTAGCAATCAGCCCCAGCATTTT.

The rearrangement uses TRBV5-3 and TRBJ2-5; no firm D call. TRBV5-3 carries the ORF label, with uncertain function. The CDR3 consists of 13 residues. The V end lost 0 bases, the J end lost 4 bases, and 7 bases lay between the germline ends. The DNA of the CDR3 is TGTGCCAGAAGCTTGGACTCTAGAGAGACCCAGTACTTC. It encodes CARSLDSRETQYF.

The chain has TRBV28 and TRBJ1-2; D might be TRBD1 (5 bases). Germline CDR1 is MDHEN and CDR2 is SYDVKM. The CDR3 contains 16 residues. V lost 2 bases and J 4 bases, leaving 17 bases between the germline ends. CDR3 region: CASSLPTQGKIYGYTF. DNA of the CDR3: TGTGCCAGCAGTTTACCCACGCAGGGAAAGATCTATGGCTACACCTTC.

This clone has a handful of counts. The V call is TRBV20-1, the J call TRBJ2-7; D may be TRBD1 (6 bases). Germline values: CDR1 DFQATT, CDR2 SNEGSKA (reference sequence). The ends were cut back, 3 bases at V and 2 bases at J, with 14 bases in the middle. CDR3 length: 14 residues. For the CDR3, the DNA is TGCAGTGCTAGTAGGGACATAGTAGCCTACGAGCAGTACTTC. The encoded protein is CSASRDIVAYEQYF.

V is TRBV5-5 and J is TRBJ2-1; 10 nucleotides line up with TRBD2. From germline, CDR1 is SGHKS and CDR2 YYEKEE (reference sequence). The CDR3 is 16 amino acids. Unmatched junction bases numbered 6, after V lost 0 bases and J lost 6 bases. The CDR3: CASSLEASGRFNEQFF. The CDR3 nucleotides are TGTGCCAGCAGCTTGGAGGCTAGCGGGAGATTCAATGAGCAGTTCTTC.

This chain links TRBV10-3 with TRBJ2-3; D perhaps matches TRBD1 (5 bases). This CDR3 has 16 amino acids. Germline V gene lookup returns CDR1 ENHRY and CDR2 SYGVKD. Trimming took off 0 bases at V and 3 bases at J, with 13 bases between the two ends. The CDR3 region is CAISESVGTGTDTQYF. As DNA, the CDR3 is TGTGCCATCAGTGAGTCGGTGGGAACAGGTACAGATACGCAGTATTTT.

V usage is TRBV5-1 and J usage is TRBJ2-7; 7 bases fit TRBD1. In germline, CDR1 is SGHRS, CDR2 YFSETQ. V shed 2 bases and J 0 bases; nucleotides not matched to a gene: 8. The CDR3 sequence is 16 residues long. The CDR3 spells CASSFRNRGSSYEQYF. The CDR3 bases are TGCGCCAGCAGCTTTAGGAACAGGGGTTCCTCCTACGAGCAGTACTTC.

The chain is built from TRBV4-2 and TRBJ1-4; TRBD1 is a possible D gene (6 bases). This CDR3 spans 15 amino acids. Between the trimmed V and J ends, which lost 3 bases and 6 bases, there was a span of 14 bases. CDR1 and CDR2 from the germline V gene are LGHNA and YNFKEQ. The CDR3 here is CASSQGGGRDEKLFF. The CDR3 DNA reads as TGTGCCAGCAGCCAGGGAGGGGGGAGAGATGAAAAACTGTTTTTT.

The rearrangement joins TRBV28 to TRBJ1-2; 12 bases are shared with TRBD1. CDR3 size: 15 residues. After removal of 6 bases from V and 5 bases from J, the junction contained 7 bases not matched to a gene. CDR1 and CDR2 (germline): MDHEN, SYDVKM. The CDR3 nucleotides are TGTGCCAGCAGGGGGGACAGGGGGCAATATTATGGCTACACCTTC. Amino acid sequence: CASRGDRGQYYGYTF.

This rearrangement joins TRBV7-2 to TRBJ2-5, with 11 nucleotides matching TRBD2. V was clipped by 4 bases and J by 5 bases; unmatched bases: 15. The V gene's germline CDR1 is SGHTA and CDR2 FQGNSA. The CDR3 is made up of 18 amino acids. This chain's CDR3 is CASSSTILGLAGGETQYF. The CDR3 DNA sequence: TGTGCCAGCAGCTCCACGATTCTGGGGCTAGCGGGAGGCGAGACCCAGTACTTC.

J is TRBJ1-2 and V is TRBV4-2, with 7 bases matching TRBD1. Trimming removed 0 bases from V and 4 bases from J; junction bases left unmatched: 5. The germline V gene encodes CDR1 LGHNA and CDR2 YNFKEQ. The CDR3 has 15 amino acids. CDR3 residues: CASSQDSRGAYGYTF. DNA for the CDR3: TGTGCCAGCAGCCAAGATAGCAGGGGGGCCTATGGCTACACCTTC.

This clone has just one count. This chain uses TRBV2 with TRBJ1-1, with a weak D call TRBD1 (6 bases). V lost 3 bases and J 1 base, leaving 9 bases between the germline ends. The CDR3 contains 14 residues. Per germline, CDR1 SNHLY and CDR2 FYNNEI. CDR3 nucleotides: TGTGCCAGCAGTGATGGGGGCTGGAACACTGAAGCTTTCTTT. Encoded protein: CASSDGGWNTEAFF.

This clone was counted once. The chain uses TRBV6-5 and TRBJ2-7; D gene unclear. Trimming pared 6 bases from V and 0 bases from J, leaving 15 bases between. The CDR3 consists of 15 residues. The germline V gene encodes CDR1 MNHEY and CDR2 SVGAGI. The CDR3 protein is CASRFIHQNSYEQYF. In DNA form, the CDR3 reads TGTGCCAGCAGATTCATTCACCAGAACTCCTACGAGCAGTACTTC.

The gene calls are TRBV10-3 and TRBJ2-5, with D possibly TRBD1 on 6 matching bases. This CDR3 contains 17 residues. CDR1 is ENHRY, CDR2 SYGVKD, per germline. Trimming took 3 bases from V and 4 from J, leaving 21 bases between them. CDR3 amino acids: CAISDPSGTLKGETQYF. Here the CDR3 DNA reads TGTGCCATCAGTGATCCTTCCGGGACACTAAAGGGAGAGACCCAGTACTTC.